These 25 T cell receptor beta chains originate from one sample sequenced in a study of T-cell reconstitution after alpha-beta-depleted transplantation in children. This sample's TCRbeta library carried unique molecular identifier barcodes. TCRdb reprocessed the PCR reads via MiXCR and lists one record per CDR3 protein. The sample records some 81,000 distinct CDR3 sequences, 13% to 15% being singletons. Sequenced material: PBMCs, mostly from graft donor cells, taken 180 days after TCRalphabeta/CD19-depleted stem cell transplant. All receptors derive from a male patient under 10 years old who had a stem cell transplant for acute lymphoblastic leukemia, so the T cells may come from the graft donor.

This clonotype was counted only a few times. Germline and junction disagree at one end, which may indicate a read error. This chain uses TRBV4-2 with TRBJ2-3; 9 positions match TRBD1. The CDR3 has 12 residues. Looked up from germline, CDR1 is LGHNA and CDR2 is YNFKEQ. The CDR3 spells CASSLSNRGLNF. CDR3 in DNA: TGTGCCAGCAGTCTCTCCAACAGGGGGCTTAATTTT.

This clonotype was seen at least ten times. A junction end diverges from the germline sequence, so it may reflect a read error. This rearrangement joins TRBV11-3 to TRBJ2-1, with D possibly matching TRBD2 (5 bases). Germline V gives CDR1 SGHNT, CDR2 YENEEA. The CDR3 runs 16 residues. The CDR3 DNA sequence: TGTGCCAGCAGCTTAGATTCGTTCAGCGGTTACAGTGAGCAGTTCTTC. Amino acids: CASSLDSFSGYSEQFF.

The V call is TRBV29-1, the J call TRBJ2-7; 7 bases align to TRBD2. The V gene end was trimmed by 7 bases and the J gene end by 4 bases; junction bases not matched to a gene: 7. This CDR3 has 12 residues. Per germline, CDR1 SQVTM and CDR2 ANQGSEA. The CDR3 DNA follows: TGCAGCGCCGGGGAGGGGACGTACGAGCAGTACTTC. It specifies CSAGEGTYEQYF.

The chain combines TRBV14 with TRBJ1-1, with a possible D match to TRBD1 (5 bases). Germline assignment: CDR1 SGHDN and CDR2 FVKESK. V lost 0 bases and J 0 bases, leaving 11 bases between the germline ends. The CDR3 consists of 16 residues. The CDR3 region is CASSQEQGGMNTEAFF. The CDR3 DNA is TGTGCCAGCAGCCAAGAGCAGGGAGGAATGAACACTGAAGCTTTCTTT.

CDR3 amino acids: CASGTGANVLTF. CDR3 DNA: TGTGCCAGCGGGACTGGGGCCAACGTCCTGACTTTC. The V gene is TRBV4-2, the J gene TRBJ2-6; no firm D call. With 8 bases removed from V and 2 bases from J, the gap between germline ends came to 4 bases. The CDR3 has 12 residues. CDR1 and CDR2 (germline): LGHNA, YNFKEQ.

This clonotype was recorded many times. The chain links TRBV7-2 to TRBJ1-4; D is possibly TRBD1 (5 bases). Germline V gene data show CDR1 as SGHTA and CDR2 as FQGNSA. CDR3 length: 17 amino acids. V lost 0 bases to trimming and J lost 15 bases, with 26 bases between them. The DNA for the CDR3 is TGTGCCAGCAGCTTAGCGGATAAGGGGATGGGAATGAAAAGGGTGTTTTTT. This encodes CASSLADKGMGMKRVFF.

This clonotype turned up a few times. V gene TRBV7-9 combines with J gene TRBJ1-5; TRBD1 agrees at 8 bases. Germline V gene data show CDR1 as SEHNR and CDR2 as FQNEAQ (reference sequence). This CDR3 contains 15 residues. V lost 5 bases, J lost 4 bases, and 7 bases stayed unmatched. CDR3 DNA: TGTGCCAGCAGCGCGACAGGGGTGACAAATCAGCCCCAGCATTTT. Protein: CASSATGVTNQPQHF. Together with reference TRBV7-9 and TRBJ1-5, the CDR3 gives the full variable domain: DTGVSQNPRHKITKRGQNVTFRCDPISEHNRLYWYRQTLGQGPEFLTYFQNEAQLEKSRLLSDRFSAERPKGSFSTLEIQRTEQGDSAMYLCASSATGVTNQPQHFGDGTRLSIL.

The chain is built from TRBV24-1 and TRBJ1-1, with D possibly matching TRBD1 (5 bases). CDR1 is KGHDR, CDR2 SFDVKD, per germline. Trimming pared 5 bases from V and 0 bases from J, leaving 9 bases between. There are 14 residues in the CDR3. The CDR3 nucleotides are TGTGCCACCAGTGGAGCAGGGTTGAACACTGAAGCTTTCTTT. Its protein product is CATSGAGLNTEAFF.

This clonotype was found many times. CDR3 region: CASKRLTEVHQPQHF. Written as DNA, the CDR3 is TGTGCCAGCAAAAGACTAACCGAGGTACATCAGCCCCAGCATTTT. This chain connects TRBV28 to TRBJ1-5; D ambiguous. Trimming took off 7 bases at V and 5 bases at J, with 18 bases between the two ends. The CDR3 extends over 15 amino acids. The V gene's germline CDR1 is MDHEN and CDR2 SYDVKM.

Ten or more counts support this clonotype. The V call is TRBV24-1, the J call TRBJ2-1, with 7 bases fitting TRBD1. The ends lost 12 bases at V and 4 bases at J; junction bases unmatched: 5. CDR3 length: 12 residues. CDR1 is KGHDR and CDR2 is SFDVKD in the germline V gene. CDR3 region: CAVGQLYNEQFF. CDR3 nucleotides: TGTGCCGTGGGACAGCTTTACAATGAGCAGTTCTTC.

This clonotype was counted many times. The chain joins TRBV5-1 to TRBJ2-7, with 9 bases lining up with TRBD1. This CDR3 contains 14 residues. The J segment lost 7 bases and the V segment lost 5 bases, leaving 10 bases of the junction unmatched. Per germline, CDR1 SGHRS and CDR2 YFSETQ. The CDR3 DNA follows: TGCGCCAGCAGTCTTAGGGGACAGGGAAGAGAGCAGTACTTC. This gives the protein CASSLRGQGREQYF.

The rearrangement links TRBV12-3 or TRBV12-4 to TRBJ2-7, with D maybe TRBD2 (5 bases). The V end was cut by 3 bases, the J end by 2 bases, with 11 bases between. CDR3 length equals 14 residues. The CDR3: CASSLWTGAYEQYF. The CDR3, as DNA: TGTGCCAGCAGTTTGTGGACTGGAGCCTACGAGCAGTACTTC.

This clonotype was observed a handful of times. The gene calls are TRBV20-1 and TRBJ2-7, with D perhaps matching TRBD1 or TRBD2 (5 bases each). Germline lookup yields CDR1 DFQATT and CDR2 SNEGSKA (reference sequence). The germline V and J ends were trimmed by 6 bases and 1 base, with 13 bases remaining between them. The CDR3 loop spans 13 amino acids. This chain's CDR3 is CSADSWGSYEQYF. The CDR3 bases are TGCAGTGCGGACTCTTGGGGGTCCTACGAGCAGTACTTC.

This clonotype turned up a few times. The chain is built from TRBV7-2 and TRBJ1-2, with 9 nucleotides matching TRBD1. The germline CDR1 and CDR2 sequences are SGHTA and FQGNSA. The J segment lost 8 bases and the V segment lost 4 bases, leaving 5 bases of the junction unmatched. There are 13 residues in the CDR3. CDR3 sequence reads: CASSWGQGGGYTF. DNA for the CDR3: TGTGCCAGCAGCTGGGGACAGGGTGGCGGCTACACCTTC.

The chain joins TRBV10-3 to TRBJ2-5, with 13 bases that match TRBD2. This CDR3 spans 16 amino acids. Germline-derived CDR1 and CDR2 are ENHRY and SYGVKD. V was clipped by 5 bases and J by 0 bases; unmatched bases: 3. The DNA for the CDR3 is TGTGCCATCAGTCCCGGACTAGCGGGAGACCAAGAGACCCAGTACTTC. This encodes CAISPGLAGDQETQYF.

V and J are TRBV30 and TRBJ2-3; TRBD2 agrees at 10 bases. Germline V lookup: CDR1 GTSNPN, CDR2 SVGIG (reference sequence). This CDR3 region has 14 residues. With 3 bases clipped from V and 2 bases from J, the junction kept 2 bases outside the gene matches. CDR3 sequence (DNA): TGTGCCTGGAGGCTAGCGGGAGCCACAGATACGCAGTATTTT. This codes for CAWRLAGATDTQYF.

The chain links TRBV28 to TRBJ2-7, with D tentatively TRBD2 (5 bases). Germline CDR1 and CDR2: MDHEN and SYDVKM. Trimming shortened V by 6 bases and J by 6 bases, and 18 bases separated the two germline ends. The CDR3 consists of 14 residues. The DNA of the CDR3 is TGTGCCAGCAGCCTGGTGGGAGAATTGAGCGAGCAGTACTTC. It yields the protein CASSLVGELSEQYF.

This clonotype was picked up a small number of times. The CDR3 region is CASSLFGLAKETQYF. CDR3 sequence (DNA): TGTGCCAGCAGCTTATTCGGACTAGCTAAAGAGACCCAGTACTTC. The chain carries TRBV7-6 and TRBJ2-5; 8 bases are shared with TRBD2. Germline CDR1 SGHVS, CDR2 FNYEAQ. The trim removed 2 bases at V and 3 bases at J, leaving 5 bases unmatched. The CDR3 runs to 15 residues.

This clonotype was seen more than once but under ten times. The chain carries TRBV11-2 and TRBJ2-1; 11 positions agree with TRBD2. V trimming: 6 bases; J trimming: 9 bases; junction bases outside the gene matches: 10. The CDR3 is 15 amino acids. Germline CDR1 and CDR2: SGHAT and FQNNGV. CDR3 residues: CASSFGLAGVGEQFF. CDR3 bases: TGTGCCAGCAGTTTCGGACTAGCGGGTGTGGGTGAGCAGTTCTTC.

The chain employs TRBV28 and TRBJ1-2, with a tentative D call TRBD1 (5 bases). V dropped 4 bases and J dropped 8 bases, with 14 bases sitting between them. The CDR3 is 13 residues long. The germline gives CDR1 MDHEN, CDR2 SYDVKM. This CDR3 is CASSSSGRWGYTF. CDR3 DNA sequence: TGTGCCAGCAGTTCCTCGGGGCGCTGGGGCTACACCTTC.

Judged by abundance, this clonotype is medium-sized (0.01 to 0.1%). This chain uses TRBV20-1 with TRBJ2-1; 8 positions agree with TRBD1. The CDR3 is 12 residues long. V lost 5 bases to trimming and J lost 7 bases; unmatched junction nucleotides: 4. Germline assignment: CDR1 DFQATT and CDR2 SNEGSKA (reference sequence). CDR3 sequence (DNA): TGCAGTGCTGCCGGGACAGGAAATGAGCAGTTCTTC. Translated: CSAAGTGNEQFF.

This clonotype was found a few times. The chain joins TRBV5-1 to TRBJ1-2; D is possibly TRBD1 (6 bases). The germline V gene has CDR1 SGHRS and CDR2 YFSETQ. The V and J ends lost 2 bases and 3 bases respectively, with 11 bases between them. The CDR3 has 14 amino acids. CDR3 region: CASSFWTDYYGYTF. As DNA, the CDR3 is TGCGCCAGCAGCTTTTGGACAGATTACTATGGCTACACCTTC.

The rearrangement joins TRBV7-8 to TRBJ2-7; D is possibly TRBD1 (6 bases). The CDR3 extends over 16 amino acids. V dropped 5 bases and J dropped 5 bases, with 22 bases sitting between them. Germline lookup yields CDR1 SGHVS and CDR2 FQNEAQ. In DNA, the CDR3 is TGTGCCAGCAGCCTCTACTCCGGGACACCACGCCACGAGCAGTACTTC. This gives the protein CASSLYSGTPRHEQYF.

This clonotype appeared a few times. The chain uses TRBV2 and TRBJ2-1, with D possibly matching TRBD2 (7 bases). From germline, CDR1 is SNHLY and CDR2 FYNNEI. Between the trimmed V and J ends, which lost 8 bases and 1 base, there was a span of 12 bases. This CDR3 region has 14 residues. The CDR3 DNA reads TGTGCCAGCGGGAGGGGGTTGTCCTACAATGAGCAGTTCTTC. Translating gives CASGRGLSYNEQFF.

The sample holds a few counts of this clonotype. This chain uses TRBV27 with TRBJ1-4; D gene uncertain. V lost 4 bases, J lost 4 bases, and 7 bases lay in between. The CDR3 loop spans 13 amino acids. CDR1 and CDR2 (germline): MNHEY, SMNVEV (reference sequence). The CDR3 reads CASSWADNEKLFF. In DNA form, the CDR3 reads TGTGCCAGCAGTTGGGCCGATAATGAAAAACTGTTTTTT. Based on the CDR3 plus reference TRBV27 and TRBJ1-4, the full variable domain is EAQVTQNPRYLITVTGKKLTVTCSQNMNHEYMSWYRQDPGLGLRQIYYSMNVEVTDKGDVPEGYKVSRKEKRNFPLILESPSPNQTSLYFCASSWADNEKLFFGSGTQLSVL.